Sequencing of this T cell receptor (beta chain) was carried out in a study of neoadjuvant anti-PD-1 for oral cavity cancer. Study-wide results and caveats: Only three patients per response group were TCR-analyzed; validation needed.

In the case of this clone: Its antigen remains unknown.

Trimming stripped 0 bases from V and 2 bases from J, with 9 bases between. Germline V gene data show CDR1 as SGDLS and CDR2 as YYNGEE. The CDR3 extends over 15 amino acids. Profiling relied on immunoSEQ multiplex PCR, and the TCRdb table lists in-frame clones only, not all of them. The profile covers nearly 15,000 clones, with about 44% appearing a single time and roughly 40% taken by the ten largest. The time point is: after neoadjuvant nivolumab, at surgical resection. The material sequenced was tumor tissue, taken after nivolumab (anti-PD-1) treatment. The sequence came from a person aged 40 to 85 with oral cavity squamous cell carcinoma. This chain links TRBV9 with TRBJ1-3; D may be TRBD1 (5 bases). CDR3 bases: TGTGCCAGCAGCGTAGATGCCAGGGCTGGAAACACCATATATTTT. Translated: CASSVDARAGNTIYF.